The clone carrying this T cell receptor (beta chain) was counted between two and nine times. This cohort consisted of healthy bone marrow donors. The V gene lost 1 base and the J gene lost 0 bases, with 11 bases spanning the gap. This CDR3 is 16 amino acids long. The germline CDR1 and CDR2 sequences are SGHRS and YFSETQ. These data originate in a study of cytomegalovirus exposure and HLA in healthy donors. About the research overall: Most donors, about 77% of a few hundred genotyped, fell in the Caucasian-associated ancestry cluster.

The PCR ran on 60 Vbeta and 13 Jbeta primers. Method: immunoSEQ multiplex PCR; TCRdb's copy keeps in-frame clones and lacks some. This table holds 85,000 to 90,000 clones, 79% found once. The sequence was collected from a young man in good health and CMV-seronegative. Sequenced input: PBMCs. The V call is TRBV5-1, the J call TRBJ1-3; D not certain. CDR3 DNA: TGCGCCAGCAGCTTGCATCCAGGTCGCTCTGGAAACACCATATATTTT. Translating gives CASSLHPGRSGNTIYF.